This T cell receptor beta chain appears in the sequencing data of a study of T-cell reconstitution after alpha-beta-depleted transplantation in children. The CDR3 has 12 residues. Trimming removed 3 bases from V and 3 bases from J, with 4 bases in between. The germline V gene has CDR1 SGHAT and CDR2 FQNNGV. Comment on this clonotype: Its antigen is unknown. A much bigger clone sits one base away, suggesting this may be a read error.

Study results and caveats: Reported findings indicate that, about two months after transplant, alpha-beta T cells came from several hundred expanded clones, which were derived from non-depleted graft cells. At one year after transplant, newly produced T cells mostly accounted for T-cell counts and diversity. TCRbeta diversity was high at day 60 in some patients (a result of surviving recipient T cells and thymic progenitors).

Unique molecular identifiers were incorporated when the TCRbeta library was constructed. Using its own MiXCR run on the PCR reads, TCRdb lists one record per CDR3 protein. This table holds 250,000 to 300,000 distinct CDR3 sequences, less than 9.5% found once. The source is a female patient aged 2-15 years who had a stem cell transplant for Fanconi anemia, so the T cells may come from the graft donor. The genes are TRBV11-2 and TRBJ2-3; unclear D gene. The sample consisted of peripheral blood, taken 360 days after TCRalphabeta/CD19-depleted stem cell transplant. In nucleotides, the CDR3 is TGTGCCAGCAGCTTCTGGACAGATACGCAGTATTTT. Its translation is CASSFWTDTQYF. The full variable domain, its missing parts supplied by reference TRBV11-2 and TRBJ2-3, is EAGVAQSPRYKIIEKRQSVAFWCNPISGHATLYWYQQILGQGPKLLIQFQNNGVVDDSQLPKDRFSAERLKGVDSTLKIQPAKLEDSAVYLCASSFWTDTQYFGPGTRLTVL.